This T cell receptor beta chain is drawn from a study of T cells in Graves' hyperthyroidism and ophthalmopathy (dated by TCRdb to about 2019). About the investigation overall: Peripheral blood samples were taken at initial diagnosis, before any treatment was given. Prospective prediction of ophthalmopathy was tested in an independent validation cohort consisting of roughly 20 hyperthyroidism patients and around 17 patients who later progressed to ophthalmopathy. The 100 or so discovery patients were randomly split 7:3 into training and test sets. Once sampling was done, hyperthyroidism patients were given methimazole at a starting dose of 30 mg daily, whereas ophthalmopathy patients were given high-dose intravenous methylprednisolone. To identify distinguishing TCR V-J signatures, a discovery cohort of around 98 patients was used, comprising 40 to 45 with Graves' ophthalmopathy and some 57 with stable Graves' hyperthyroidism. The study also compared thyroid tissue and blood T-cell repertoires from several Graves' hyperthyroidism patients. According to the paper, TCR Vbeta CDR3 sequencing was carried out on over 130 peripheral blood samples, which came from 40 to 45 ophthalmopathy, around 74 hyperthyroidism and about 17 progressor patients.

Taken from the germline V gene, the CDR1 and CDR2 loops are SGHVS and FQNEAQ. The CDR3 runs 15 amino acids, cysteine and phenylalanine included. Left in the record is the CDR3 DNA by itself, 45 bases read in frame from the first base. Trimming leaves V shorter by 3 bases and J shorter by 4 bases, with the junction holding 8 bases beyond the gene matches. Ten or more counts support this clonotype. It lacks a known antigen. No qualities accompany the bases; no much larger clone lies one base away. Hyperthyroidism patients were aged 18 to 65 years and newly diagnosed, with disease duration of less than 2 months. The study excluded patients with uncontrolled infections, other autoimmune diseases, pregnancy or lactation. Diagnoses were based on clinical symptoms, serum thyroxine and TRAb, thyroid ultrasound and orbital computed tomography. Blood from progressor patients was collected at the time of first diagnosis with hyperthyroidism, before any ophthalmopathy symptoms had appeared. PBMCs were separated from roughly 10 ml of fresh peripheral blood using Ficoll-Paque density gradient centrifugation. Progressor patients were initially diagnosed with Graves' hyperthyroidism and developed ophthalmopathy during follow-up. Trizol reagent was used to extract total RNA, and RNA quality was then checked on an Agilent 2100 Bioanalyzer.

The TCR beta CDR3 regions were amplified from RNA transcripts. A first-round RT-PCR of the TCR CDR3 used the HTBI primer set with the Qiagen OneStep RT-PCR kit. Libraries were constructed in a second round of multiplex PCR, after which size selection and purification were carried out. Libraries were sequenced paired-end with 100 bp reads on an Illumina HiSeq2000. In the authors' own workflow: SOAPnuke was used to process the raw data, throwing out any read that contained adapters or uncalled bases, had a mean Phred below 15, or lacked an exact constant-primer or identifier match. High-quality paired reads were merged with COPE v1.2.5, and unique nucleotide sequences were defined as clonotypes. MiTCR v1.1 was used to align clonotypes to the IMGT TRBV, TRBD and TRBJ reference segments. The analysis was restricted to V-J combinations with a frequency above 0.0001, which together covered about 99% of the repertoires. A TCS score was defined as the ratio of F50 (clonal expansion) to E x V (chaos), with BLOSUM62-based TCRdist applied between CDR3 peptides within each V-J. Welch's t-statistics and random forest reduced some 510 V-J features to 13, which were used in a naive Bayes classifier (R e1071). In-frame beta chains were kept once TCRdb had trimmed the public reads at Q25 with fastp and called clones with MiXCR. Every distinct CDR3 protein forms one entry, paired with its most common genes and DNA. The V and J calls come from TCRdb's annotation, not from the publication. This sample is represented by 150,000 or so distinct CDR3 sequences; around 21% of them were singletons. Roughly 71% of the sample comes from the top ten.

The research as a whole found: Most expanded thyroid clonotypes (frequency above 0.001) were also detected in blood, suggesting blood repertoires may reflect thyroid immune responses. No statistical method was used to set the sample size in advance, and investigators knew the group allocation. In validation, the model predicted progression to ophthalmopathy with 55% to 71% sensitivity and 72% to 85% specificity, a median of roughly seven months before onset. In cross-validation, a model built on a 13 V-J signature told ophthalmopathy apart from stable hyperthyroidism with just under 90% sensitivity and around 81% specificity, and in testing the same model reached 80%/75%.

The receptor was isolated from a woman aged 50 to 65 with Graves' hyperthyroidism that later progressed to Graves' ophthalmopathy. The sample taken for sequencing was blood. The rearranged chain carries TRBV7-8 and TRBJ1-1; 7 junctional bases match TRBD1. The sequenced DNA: TGTGCCAGCAGCTTCGCGGGACAGTTGGGCACTGAAGCTTTCTTT. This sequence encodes CASSFAGQLGTEAFF.